The subject of this entry is one TCR beta chain. The target of this receptor is not known. Qualities for individual bases were not recorded, and no much larger clone is one base off. The library was made by the immunoSEQ multiplex PCR assay. The multiplex PCR relied on a mix of 60 forward primers for TCR Vbeta segments and 13 reverse primers for TCR Jbeta segments. Amplification of the CDR3 region of rearranged TCR beta genes was performed with a multiplex PCR assay on genomic DNA. The amplified TCR beta libraries were sequenced on the Illumina HiSeq System as 87-base-pair reads. Regarding the original processing steps: Across the 670 or so repertoires, a later analysis counted roughly 84 million unique TCR beta chains, around 11 million of which were shared by at least two donors. To remove PCR and sequencing errors, raw reads were error-corrected and collapsed into unique sequences using a nearest-neighbor algorithm that merged closely related sequences. V, D and J gene segments were assigned by aligning CDR3 sequences to IMGT reference sequences. For a sequence to be retained, a match of at least six nucleotides was required to both a V gene segment and a J gene segment. A rearrangement was called productive if the CDR3 had no stop codons and remained in frame with V and J, and every other rearrangement was called non-productive. Following IMGT convention, CDR3 was defined as the stretch from the second conserved V-encoded cysteine to the conserved J-encoded phenylalanine. Sequences without an unambiguous match to a single V gene segment were excluded from the earlier analysis of 500 to 700 of the donors. In an earlier analysis of 450 to 750 of the donors, a V segment was called functional when productive rearrangements were above 56.7%, and segregating when the standard deviation between donors exceeded 5%. To diagnose cytomegalovirus status from the catalog of TCR beta chain sequences, a statistical classification framework was built. V and J gene assignment, in a later analysis, came from comparing TCR nucleotide sequences with IMGT/GENE-DB human TR gene sequences. The TCRdist pipeline was used in a later analysis to assign CDR3 sequences and most-parsimonious VDJ recombination scenarios. A later analysis defined each TCR beta chain by its CDR3 amino acid sequence plus V-gene family, and excluded reads lacking a unique V-gene family. To address suspected cross-contamination and a sequencing artifact, a later analysis removed 550 to 750 highly shared, low-generation-probability nucleotide sequences. In a later analysis, a clonal expansion index for each public chain was calculated from normalized within-repertoire ranks of inferred template counts. A later analysis computed generation probabilities with a VDJ recombination model fitted to out-of-frame rearrangements, and checked the results against IGoR. In a later analysis, TCR-TCR, TCR-HLA and TCR-CMV co-occurrence was scored with hypergeometric tests, and a repertoire-size bias correction was applied to TCR pairs. To estimate false discovery rates, a later analysis permuted the HLA or CMV assignments 20 times. In a later analysis, co-occurring TCRs were grouped with DBSCAN, and TCRdist sequence similarity was added when clustering was performed within HLA-allele-positive subsets. For co-occurrence clustering, repertoires with fewer than 30,000 or more than 120,000 public chains were excluded, along with a handful of repertoires with anomalous nucleotide sharing. The clones in this table, taken by TCRdb from immuneACCESS, are in-frame only. Not every clone is retained; where verified, under half of the shortfall comes from an unresolved V gene, and the cause of the rest is unknown. V and J calls and clone size are as listed in that table; D and trimming were resolved from the DNA. This sample comprises about 55,000 clones, 78% of them detected only once. The top ten constitute roughly 1.4% of the sample.

The V end gives up 1 base and the J end 2 bases, leaving 5 bases in the junction not matched to a gene. CDR1 SGHTA and CDR2 FQGTGA were looked up in the germline V gene. Measured from the cysteine to the phenylalanine, the CDR3 is 16 residues long. Only the CDR3 part of the read is kept: 48 bases, read in frame from the first base. The cohort comprised 666 healthy bone marrow donors. All cohort members were sampled while nominally healthy, although unrecorded immune exposures were likely present. The donor was CMV seronegative and was included in the group of over 300 seronegative cohort members. A peripheral blood sample was provided by each donor, and peripheral blood mononuclear cells were used for TCR beta sequencing. The Qiagen DNeasy Blood Extraction Kit was used to extract genomic DNA from the blood cell samples. These data originate in a study of cytomegalovirus exposure and HLA in healthy donors listed by TCRdb under 2017. General notes on the study: According to an earlier analysis of a few hundred of the donors, 150 million to 200 million T cells yielded some 110 million unique TCR beta sequences and 276 Gb of sequence data. An early release that covered some 630 HLA-typed donors contained about 300 gigabases of sequencing data and 65 million to 100 million unique TCR sequences. Of the approximately 400 genotyped donors, approximately 80% fell in the genetic ancestry cluster associated with self-reported Caucasian donors. The study aimed to test whether signatures of past pathogen exposure could be identified by cataloging public T cell receptors. Using immunosequencing, the study profiled T cell repertoires from 666 subjects and related those repertoires to cytomegalovirus serostatus. A separate validation cohort of approximately 120 different subjects was used in addition to the approximately 670-subject first cohort. High-throughput TCR immunosequencing, statistical association of individual TCRs with disease status, and machine learning were combined to predict cytomegalovirus infection status. A later analysis re-analyzed previously published TCR beta repertoires from 600 to 850 donors and added high-resolution HLA genotyping to study TCR occurrence patterns. Rather than drawing on any new phenotypic data, the later analysis identified candidate immune exposures from TCR beta sequences and the way those sequences occurred across donors. An earlier analysis of several hundred of the donors used high-throughput TCR beta sequencing to judge whether each TCR beta V gene segment behaved as functional or pseudogenic. Donor age, sex, ethnicity and CMV serostatus were compiled alongside the repertoire data. A later genetic analysis took genome-wide SNP genotypes for about 55% of the 666 donors and used that subset as a discovery cohort. All discovery cohort repertoires had been generated using a single sequencing platform. HLA typing included class I and class II loci at four-digit resolution. Typing coverage varied by locus: about 620-640 donors for A, B, C, DRB1 and DQB1; roughly 520 for DQA1; approximately 610 for DPA1; fewer than 480 for DPB1. Because of strong linkage in the cohort, four to six DR-DQ haplotypes were treated as single units for association and clustering. On average, around 240,000 unique TCR beta nucleotide sequences were sequenced per donor among a few hundred genotyped donors of the cohort, with roughly 18% of those sequences being non-productive.

What the authors observed across the whole study: In a later analysis, most CMV-associated TCR beta chains were found to appear HLA-restricted, with HLA associations seemingly driven largely by CMV exposure. A further reported finding was that TCR beta sequences accurately predicted the HLA-A and HLA-B alleles for most subjects in the first cohort. A few of the identified cytomegalovirus-associated TCR beta chains were confirmed in vitro to be specific for cytomegalovirus antigens. Strong co-occurrence of HLA alleles, especially DR and DQ, made assigning TCR associations to individual alleles difficult. The cohort was sequenced for TCR beta chains only, and without alpha or paired-chain data the features that could be detected were limited. Immune exposure information for the cohort was limited to CMV serostatus. At a false discovery rate of 0.05, a later analysis linked 16,000 or so TCR beta sequences to specific HLA alleles. A later analysis reported that several top co-occurrence clusters appeared linked to parvovirus B19, influenza, CMV and Epstein-Barr virus. A later genetic analysis reported fewer N-insertions in productive TCRs among donors in an Asian-associated ancestry cluster than the roughly 640-donor mean. Cytomegalovirus status was reported to be diagnosed by the classifier with high specificity and sensitivity in both the original and validation cohorts. An association between a missense DCLRE1C variant and V-gene and J-gene trimming of TCR beta chains was found in a later genetic analysis and replicated in an independent cohort. Correlated functional status among segregating V segments might reflect linkage disequilibrium, but an unknown experimental factor could not be ruled out. According to the authors, the approach could potentially be generalized to other disease states and immunological phenotypes. About 15 rarely observed V segments, including chromosome 9 orphons, were excluded from the earlier analysis of approximately 600 of the donors because counts were too low. A group of highly shared sequence variants was considered likely to be a technical artifact of the sequencing pipeline. An earlier analysis of approximately 540 of the donors showed that most TCR beta V segments appeared in productive rearrangements either about 90% or about 30% of the time, which broadly matched IMGT annotations. In a later analysis, TCR association rates were found to vary across HLA loci, with the most associated TCRs seen for DRB1 alleles and the fewest for HLA-C alleles. The study listed 164 TCR beta chains as associated with cytomegalovirus. Compared with equally common non-associated chains, HLA-associated TCR beta chains in a later analysis were more clonally expanded and had lower generation probabilities. Because some donors lacked HLA typing at each locus, the association tests relied only on the typed subset. Most TCR sequences were seen in very few donors, while some public TCRs were found in many individuals. Presence/absence analyses assumed roughly uniform sequencing depth across donors, an assumption that may not hold. Because the 87-base-pair reads could not distinguish some IMGT-functional V segments, including TRBV6-2 and TRBV6-3, those segments were excluded.

The receptor was derived from a female donor in good health and CMV-seronegative. The chain was built from TRBV7-3 and TRBJ2-1; 7 middle bases align to TRBD2. Specimen: PBMCs. The bases are TGTGCCAGCAGCTTAAGGGTTGGGGGGGCCTACAATGAGCAGTTCTTC. This gives the protein CASSLRVGGAYNEQFF.